This entry describes one T cell receptor beta chain. Its antigen is unknown. No clone much larger than this one lies a single base away; base qualities are absent. The data derive from a study of blood T cell repertoires in COVID-19 (dated by TCRdb to about 2020). For the study in its entirety: Collaborator samples came from the United States, Italy and Spain and covered acute and convalescent phases of COVID-19. Samples were obtained from the ongoing ImmuneRACE study (first 160 participants) and from over a thousand subjects provided by 6 global collaborators. The dataset comprised deeply sampled blood TCRbeta repertoires from subjects exposed to, actively infected with, or recovered from COVID-19. HLA class I and class II types, where available, came from metadata supplied by the sample provider rather than from assay-based typing. The repertoires were released in a freely available public database meant as a resource for research on the immune response to SARS-CoV-2. Nearly every sample came with metadata listing a de-identified subject ID, COVID-19 status, age in years and sex. The prospective study material was composed of cDNA or gDNA derived from T cells, B-cell-depleted T cells, or PBMCs.

Overall study outcomes, separate from this receptor: The quantity of clinical and demographic metadata differed by source and by participant and was supplied without curation.

Including the terminal cysteine and phenylalanine, the CDR3 comprises 14 residues. Only the CDR3 DNA stays, 42 bases, in frame from base 1. V loses 7 bases, J loses 3 bases, and the germline ends lie 15 bases apart. From the germline V gene (reference sequence), CDR1 is LGHDT and CDR2 is YNNKEL. The immunoSEQ Assay, a bias-controlled multiplex PCR, was used to amplify TCRbeta CDR3 regions from genomic DNA. The published analysis was carried out like this. Nucleated cell counts per sample were estimated from amplification of reference gene primers within the assay. Sequence reads were collapsed and filtered to measure the absolute abundance of every unique TCRbeta CDR3 rearrangement. For each sample, productive Simpson clonality was calculated by taking the square root of Simpson's diversity index across productive rearrangements. Drawn from immuneACCESS, this table holds only the in-frame rearrangements with V and J called that TCRdb kept. Clones are partly lost; checked studies trace under half to an unresolved V gene and leave the rest unexplained. V and J calls and clone size follow that table, whereas D and trimming were derived from the DNA. The sample includes 100,000 to 150,000 clones, with around four fifths observed a single time. Jointly, the top ten make up roughly 25% of the sample.

Whole blood was collected in K2EDTA tubes by collaborating institutions according to the institutions' own protocols. For TCRbeta analysis, collaborators shipped samples as frozen whole blood, isolated PBMCs, or DNA extracted from either of those sample types. The receptor chain draws on TRBV3-1 (or the pseudogene TRBV3-2) and TRBJ1-2, with a tentative D gene TRBD1 over 5 matching bases. The sample consisted of peripheral blood. This sequence was found in a human donor in a cohort sampled during active COVID-19. CDR3 loop: CASTSPTADYGYTF. The sequenced DNA is TGTGCCAGCACCTCTCCGACAGCTGACTATGGCTACACCTTC.